These 30 T cell receptor beta chains originate from one sample sequenced in a study of T cell repertoires in aging, cancer and after chemotherapy. Multiplex touch-down PCR with TRB-A/B primers amplified rearranged V-D-J TRB sequences. Via MiXCR, TCRdb re-called the multiplex PCR reads, giving one row per CDR3 protein. This sample has around 12,000 distinct CDR3 sequences; roughly 20% occur once, and the top ten carry less than 7.5%. Amplification of TCR beta used genomic DNA extracted from peripheral blood. Material for sequencing was blood. The receptor set was obtained from a human donor in good health.

This clonotype has ten or more counts. This chain uses TRBV5-4 with TRBJ1-1; D ambiguous. CDR1 is SGHNT and CDR2 is YYREEE in the germline V gene (reference sequence). Deletions cut 0 bases from V and 3 bases from J, with 3 bases between. The CDR3 covers 12 residues. In DNA, the CDR3 is TGTGCCAGCAGCTTGGAGCACACTGAAGCTTTCTTT. Its protein is CASSLEHTEAFF.

In its sample, this clonotype is medium-sized. The rearrangement joins TRBV19 to TRBJ1-4; unclear D gene. Per germline, CDR1 LNHDA and CDR2 SQIVND (reference sequence). V was cut by 8 bases and J by 6 bases, with 7 bases left in between. CDR3 size: 11 residues. This CDR3 is CASRVDEKLFF. The CDR3 region has the DNA TGTGCCAGTCGAGTAGATGAAAAACTGTTTTTT.

This sequence joins TRBV6-5 and TRBJ2-1; perhaps TRBD2 as D (5 bases). In germline, CDR1 is MNHEY, CDR2 SVGAGI. This CDR3 has 13 amino acids. The V end was cut by 6 bases, the J end by 7 bases, with 13 bases between. The CDR3 loop is CASRPPGENEQFF. The CDR3 DNA reads as TGTGCCAGCAGACCCCCCGGGGAGAATGAGCAGTTCTTC.

The chain couples TRBV5-4 to TRBJ2-2; 8 bases are a match to TRBD2. CDR1 and CDR2 (germline): SGHNT, YYREEE (reference sequence). The CDR3 extends over 16 amino acids. V lost 1 base and J lost 5; bases outside the gene matches: 7. In DNA form, the CDR3 reads TGTGCCAGCAGCTTGACACGGGGGGGCCGGACCGGGGAGCTGTTTTTT. This encodes CASSLTRGGRTGELFF.

In regard to this clonotype: This may come from a read error, since a much larger clone is one base off. The J gene is TRBJ2-7, the V gene TRBV6-5; tentative D call: TRBD1 (5 bases). The germline gives CDR1 MNHEY, CDR2 SVGAGI. Deletions cut 5 bases from V and 3 bases from J, with 14 bases between. The CDR3 spans 14 residues. The CDR3 sequence: CASSVIGRDYEQYF. DNA for the CDR3: TGTGCCAGCAGTGTAATCGGCAGGGACTACGAGCAGTACTTC.

The V gene is TRBV20-1, the J gene TRBJ2-4; D uncertain. The CDR3 has 15 residues. From germline, CDR1 is DFQATT and CDR2 SNEGSKA (reference sequence). V was trimmed by 3 bases and J by 6 bases, leaving 18 bases between them. CDR3: CSASLEHPVGNIQYF. The CDR3 nucleotides are TGCAGTGCTAGCTTGGAACACCCAGTGGGAAACATTCAGTACTTC.

Only a few counts were recorded for this clonotype. V and J are TRBV12-3 or TRBV12-4 and TRBJ2-6; D may match TRBD1 or TRBD2 (5 bases each). With 2 bases removed from V and 4 bases from J, the gap between germline ends came to 15 bases. CDR3 length: 17 amino acids. The CDR3 coding sequence is TGTGCCAGCAGTTTACAGGCGCCAGGGACCGGGGCCAACGTCCTGACTTTC. This codes for CASSLQAPGTGANVLTF.

This clonotype counts as medium-sized. The rearrangement uses TRBV29-1 and TRBJ2-3; 7 bases are a match to TRBD2. Germline values: CDR1 SQVTM, CDR2 ANQGSEA. V lost 6 bases to trimming and J lost 0 bases; unmatched junction nucleotides: 6. The CDR3 runs to 14 residues. The CDR3 here is CSVAAGVSTDTQYF. The DNA for the CDR3 is TGCAGCGTGGCCGCGGGAGTCAGCACAGATACGCAGTATTTT.

This rearrangement joins TRBV11-2 to TRBJ2-3; 9 bases line up with TRBD1. This CDR3 has 17 amino acids. The germline CDR1 and CDR2 sequences are SGHAT and FQNNGV. Germline trimming cut 5 bases from V and 2 bases from J; bases unmatched to any gene: 11. Written as DNA, the CDR3 is TGTGCCAGCAGCCTTTACAGGGGGCGGAAGTCCACAGATACGCAGTATTTT. Protein: CASSLYRGRKSTDTQYF. Full variable domain (rest looked up from reference TRBV11-2 and TRBJ2-3): EAGVAQSPRYKIIEKRQSVAFWCNPISGHATLYWYQQILGQGPKLLIQFQNNGVVDDSQLPKDRFSAERLKGVDSTLKIQPAKLEDSAVYLCASSLYRGRKSTDTQYFGPGTRLTVL.

In its sample, this clonotype was seen a few times. The V and J genes are TRBV11-2 and TRBJ1-6; 12 nucleotides match TRBD1. Losses at the gene ends were 3 bases for V and 6 bases for J; bases not matched to a gene: 6. The germline CDR1 and CDR2 sequences are SGHAT and FQNNGV. This CDR3 region has 17 residues. The DNA for the CDR3 is TGTGCCAGCAGCTTCCCGGGACAGGGGGCGGGTAATTCACCCCTCCACTTT. It codes for CASSFPGQGAGNSPLHF. Supplemented by reference TRBV11-2 and TRBJ1-6, the full variable domain reads EAGVAQSPRYKIIEKRQSVAFWCNPISGHATLYWYQQILGQGPKLLIQFQNNGVVDDSQLPKDRFSAERLKGVDSTLKIQPAKLEDSAVYLCASSFPGQGAGNSPLHFGNGTRLTVT.

As to this clonotype: A read error may produce the germline difference seen at one junction end. The rearrangement uses TRBV6-5 and TRBJ1-1; TRBD1 is a possible D gene (6 bases). The CDR3 runs to 15 residues. Germline CDR1 MNHEY, CDR2 SVGAGI. In DNA form, the CDR3 reads TGTGTCAGCAGTTACACAGGGACCTACCGGACTGAAGCTTTCTTT. This codes for CVSSYTGTYRTEAFF.

The chain couples TRBV7-2 to TRBJ1-1; tentatively, D is TRBD1 (6 bases). V was trimmed by 6 bases and J by 1 base, leaving 12 bases between them. CDR3 size: 14 residues. From germline, CDR1 is SGHTA and CDR2 FQGNSA. CDR3 sequence reads: CASRRQETNTEAFF. The CDR3 region has the DNA TGTGCCAGCAGAAGACAGGAAACGAACACTGAAGCTTTCTTT. Combining the CDR3 with reference TRBV7-2 and TRBJ1-1 gives the whole variable domain GAGVSQSPSNKVTEKGKDVELRCDPISGHTALYWYRQSLGQGLEFLIYFQGNSAPDKSGLPSDRFSAERTGGSVSTLTIQRTQQEDSAVYLCASRRQETNTEAFFGQGTRLTVV.

The chain recombines TRBV6-5 with TRBJ2-6, with D uncertain. V dropped 2 bases and J dropped 0 bases, with 2 bases sitting between them. CDR1 MNHEY and CDR2 SVGAGI come from the germline V gene. The CDR3 is 14 residues long. The CDR3 sequence: CASSYGSGANVLTF. The CDR3 DNA follows: TGTGCCAGCAGTTACGGCTCTGGGGCCAACGTCCTGACTTTC.

About this clonotype: A much larger clonotype is one base distant, so this may be a read error. This rearrangement joins TRBV7-2 to TRBJ1-3; unclear D gene. V lost 1 base to trimming and J lost 2 bases, with 6 bases between them. The germline CDR1 and CDR2 sequences are SGHTA and FQGNSA. This CDR3 has 14 amino acids. The CDR3 here is CASSLGFTGNTIYF. The CDR3 DNA follows: TGTGCCAGCAGCTTAGGGTTCACTGGAAACACCATATATTTT.

The V gene is TRBV4-3, the J gene TRBJ2-5; D is undetermined. The CDR3 contains 18 residues. Trimming pared 0 bases from V and 0 bases from J, leaving 17 bases between. CDR1 LGHNA and CDR2 YSLEER come from the germline V gene. The CDR3 bases are TGCGCCAGCAGCCAAGATATCGGTTACACCCTGTACCAAGAGACCCAGTACTTC. Encoded protein: CASSQDIGYTLYQETQYF.

This chain links TRBV7-9 with TRBJ2-3, with TRBD2 matching 11 bases. With V trimmed by 2 bases and J by 6 bases, 4 bases remained unmatched. CDR3 length: 15 amino acids. CDR1 is SEHNR and CDR2 is FQNEAQ in the germline V gene (reference sequence). The CDR3 is CASSLTGLAADTQYF. The CDR3 DNA is TGTGCCAGCAGCTTAACGGGACTAGCGGCCGATACGCAGTATTTT.

The rearrangement links TRBV7-9 to TRBJ2-7, with 9 positions matching TRBD1. CDR3 length equals 17 residues. CDR1 is SEHNR, CDR2 FQNEAQ, per germline (reference sequence). V shed 7 bases, J shed 0 bases, and the junction held 13 bases outside the gene matches. In DNA, the CDR3 is TGTGCCAGCACCCCCACAGGGGGCGAACGGAGCTCCTACGAGCAGTACTTC. Amino acid sequence: CASTPTGGERSSYEQYF.

CDR3 sequence: CSGIRTVDTEAFF. CDR3 DNA sequence: TGCAGCGGCATCCGGACGGTTGACACTGAAGCTTTCTTT. This chain links TRBV20-1 with TRBJ1-1; D remains ambiguous. The CDR3 covers 13 residues. Germline CDR1 is DFQATT and CDR2 is SNEGSKA (reference sequence).

In its sample, this clonotype ranks as medium-sized. The gene calls are TRBV6-1 and TRBJ1-3; no clear D. The V and J ends lost 10 bases and 2 bases respectively, with 21 bases between them. This CDR3 has 16 amino acids. CDR1 is MNHNS and CDR2 is SASEGT in the germline V gene. The DNA of the CDR3 is TGTGCCATACGCCACAGCTTTAGGGCGACTGGAAACACCATATATTTT. The encoded protein is CAIRHSFRATGNTIYF.

This clonotype was seen more than once but under ten times. The chain carries TRBV20-1 and TRBJ2-3, with D tentatively TRBD1 (5 bases). Germline CDR1 is DFQATT and CDR2 is SNEGSKA (reference sequence). The CDR3 length is 13 residues. Trimming removed 7 bases from V and 0 bases from J, with 11 bases in between. The CDR3 DNA is TGCAGTGGGATGCAGGGAAGCACAGATACGCAGTATTTT. Translation gives CSGMQGSTDTQYF.

By share, this clonotype counts as medium-sized (0.01 to 0.1%). V and J are TRBV4-2 and TRBJ2-6; the D is unclear. V was shortened by 0 bases and J by 0 bases, with 6 bases between the two germline ends. Germline CDR1 and CDR2: LGHNA and YNFKEQ. The CDR3 is made up of 16 amino acids. The CDR3 DNA follows: TGTGCCAGCAGCCAAGATACGAACTCTGGGGCCAACGTCCTGACTTTC. Translation gives CASSQDTNSGANVLTF.

Within the sample, this clonotype is medium-sized. V gene TRBV19 combines with J gene TRBJ2-2; D is undetermined. The V and J ends lost 7 bases and 2 bases respectively, with 8 bases between them. Germline CDR1 reads LNHDA; CDR2 reads SQIVND (reference sequence). CDR3 length: 13 residues. The CDR3 is CASTSKNTGELFF. The CDR3 nucleotides read TGTGCCAGTACCTCGAAAAACACCGGGGAGCTGTTTTTT. The complete variable domain, with remaining parts taken from reference TRBV19 and TRBJ2-2, reads DGGITQSPKYLFRKEGQNVTLSCEQNLNHDAMYWYRQDPGQGLRLIYYSQIVNDFQKGDIAEGYSVSREKKESFPLTVTSAQKNPTAFYLCASTSKNTGELFFGEGSRLTVL.

Points on this clonotype: This sequence may be a read error, since a much larger clone differs from it by one base. V gene TRBV12-3 or TRBV12-4 combines with J gene TRBJ1-2; TRBD1 agrees at 8 bases. Trimming took 2 bases from V and 3 from J; bases not matched to a gene: 5. This CDR3 has 15 amino acids. The CDR3 sequence is CASSLYGQGDYGYTF. The CDR3 bases are TGTGCCAGCAGTTTATATGGACAGGGCGACTATGGCTACACCTTC.

The V call is TRBV5-1, the J call TRBJ2-3; tentatively, D is TRBD1 (6 bases). The CDR3 has 16 residues. V lost 1 base to trimming and J lost 2 bases, with 14 bases between them. CDR1 and CDR2 from the germline V gene are SGHRS and YFSETQ. The CDR3 coding sequence is TGCGCCAGCAGCTTGTCCGTGGCAGGGGACACAGATACGCAGTATTTT. This codes for CASSLSVAGDTDTQYF. Together with reference TRBV5-1 and TRBJ2-3, the CDR3 gives the full variable domain: KAGVTQTPRYLIKTRGQQVTLSCSPISGHRSVSWYQQTPGQGLQFLFEYFSETQRNKGNFPGRFSGRQFSNSRSEMNVSTLELGDSALYLCASSLSVAGDTDTQYFGPGTRLTVL.

The V and J genes are TRBV30 and TRBJ2-3; 9 bases fit TRBD2. The CDR3 consists of 16 residues. The germline V gene encodes CDR1 GTSNPN and CDR2 SVGIG (reference sequence). V was clipped by 8 bases and J by 0 bases; unmatched bases: 12. The chain's CDR3 is CAGEAGGPFSTDTQYF. The CDR3 region has the DNA TGTGCCGGAGAAGCGGGGGGCCCATTTAGCACAGATACGCAGTATTTT.

The chain combines TRBV6-5 with TRBJ2-7; 8 positions match TRBD1. The CDR3 extends over 14 amino acids. J lost 4 bases, V lost 6 bases, and 8 bases had no gene match. Germline assignment: CDR1 MNHEY and CDR2 SVGAGI. The CDR3 nucleotides read TGTGCCAGCAGCCAACACGGGACAGGTTACGAGCAGTACTTC. Protein: CASSQHGTGYEQYF.

This chain's CDR3 is CASSFSEGTEAFF. DNA for the CDR3: TGTGCCAGCAGTTTCTCCGAGGGCACTGAAGCTTTCTTT. The genes are TRBV12-3 or TRBV12-4 and TRBJ1-1; D not resolved. The V end lost 3 bases, the J end lost 4 bases, and 9 bases lay between the germline ends. The CDR3 has 13 residues.

This clonotype was counted many times. The CDR3 DNA sequence: TGTGCCAGCAGCTTAGGAAGGGGGGCAGGCACAGATACGCAGTATTTT. Translating gives CASSLGRGAGTDTQYF. The chain uses TRBV7-2 and TRBJ2-3; D is perhaps TRBD1 or TRBD2 (6 bases each). This CDR3 comprises 16 residues. The germline gives CDR1 SGHTA, CDR2 FQGNSA. Trimming cost V 1 base and J 1 base, with 12 bases left between them.

This clonotype showed up many times. The chain has TRBV5-1 and TRBJ2-6; D ambiguous. This CDR3 contains 14 residues. CDR1 is SGHRS and CDR2 is YFSETQ in the germline V gene. V lost 0 bases and J lost 2, with 3 bases in between. The CDR3 region is CASSLGAGANVLTF. CDR3 sequence (DNA): TGCGCCAGCAGCTTGGGGGCTGGGGCCAACGTCCTGACTTTC.

This clonotype was seen a few times. The rearrangement joins TRBV11-2 to TRBJ2-7; D is perhaps TRBD1 or TRBD2 (5 bases each). The CDR3 has 14 amino acids. Germline CDR1 SGHAT, CDR2 FQNNGV. V was trimmed by 1 base and J by 3 bases, leaving 10 bases between them. CDR3 in DNA: TGTGCCAGCAGCTTAGGTCGGGGCCTCTACGAGCAGTACTTC. Protein product: CASSLGRGLYEQYF. Combining the CDR3 with reference TRBV11-2 and TRBJ2-7 gives the whole variable domain EAGVAQSPRYKIIEKRQSVAFWCNPISGHATLYWYQQILGQGPKLLIQFQNNGVVDDSQLPKDRFSAERLKGVDSTLKIQPAKLEDSAVYLCASSLGRGLYEQYFGPGTRLTVT.